The T cell receptor beta chain described here comes from a study of T cell responses to AZD1222 COVID-19 vaccine. The method was immunoSEQ multiplex PCR; TCRdb's version includes in-frame clones alone and lacks a portion of them. The sample includes hundreds of thousands of clones, about 94% of them seen just once. The junction had 6 bases not matched to a gene; V was cut back by 0 bases and J by 0 bases. Germline CDR1 reads SGHRS; CDR2 reads YFSETQ. The CDR3 has 18 amino acids. This chain links TRBV5-1 with TRBJ2-7, with 13 bases fitting TRBD2. The sequence was collected from an adult who received the AZD1222 COVID-19 vaccine. The source material was peripheral blood, sampled 28 days after the second AZD1222 dose. CDR3 loop: CASSLGSLAGGHSYEQYF. The CDR3 DNA follows: TGCGCCAGCAGCTTGGGGTCACTAGCGGGAGGGCACTCCTACGAGCAGTACTTC.